This is a list of T cell receptor beta chains from one sample in a study of a mutant IDH1 vaccine in newly diagnosed glioma. Libraries were prepared by immunoSEQ multiplex PCR; TCRdb keeps only in-frame clonotypes and omits some of them. The data show about 130,000 clones, around four fifths seen once. These receptors have no identified antigens. The input for sequencing was PBMCs, taken from a glioma patient whose treatment included an IDH1 peptide vaccine. These receptors all come from a man between 40 and 49 years old with glioma. Both conserved end residues are part of each CDR3. The D gene is left open where the match is weak. Clone size, where shown, is once, few, many, or a class for clones that have expanded.

j_gene,abundance,v_gene,d_gene,CDR3nt,CDR3aa
TRBJ1-2,-,TRBV7-8,TRBD1,TGTGCCAGCAGCACATACAGGGGCCCCAGTGGAGGCTACACCTTC,CASSTYRGPSGGYTF
TRBJ2-2,-,TRBV5-6,-,TGTGCCAGCAGCCCCATAAAACGGACGGGTATGGCTACCGGGGAGCTGTTTTTT,CASSPIKRTGMATGELFF
TRBJ2-7,-,TRBV27,-,TGTGCCAGCAGTTCCCCCCCGCGTTCAGGGCGCTACGAGCAGTACTTC,CASSSPPRSGRYEQYF
TRBJ1-1,-,TRBV25-1,-,TGTGCCAGCAGCTCCACAGGTTCTTTGAACACTGAAGCTTTCTTT,CASSSTGSLNTEAFF
TRBJ1-2,-,TRBV19,-,TGTGCCAGTGTGGGGGTCGGCGGCTACACCTTC,CASVGVGGYTF
TRBJ2-1,-,TRBV13,TRBD2,TGTGCCAGCAGCCCCTTAGCGGGGGGGCCAGTCAATGAGCAGTTCTTC,CASSPLAGGPVNEQFF
TRBJ2-2,-,TRBV28,-,TGTGCCAGCAGTCCCTGGCGGGATAGCGGGGAGCTGTTTTTT,CASSPWRDSGELFF
TRBJ1-1,-,TRBV28,-,TGTGCCAGCAGTTTTGGGGGCAGGAGCACTGAAGCTTTCTTT,CASSFGGRSTEAFF
TRBJ2-3,once,TRBV2,-,TGTGCCAGCTGGAGGGAGAGCGGCACAGATACGCAGTATTTT,CASWRESGTDTQYF
TRBJ2-5,-,TRBV7-6,-,TGTGCCAGCAGCCTCGGTTTGGGGCCCCAACGGGAGACCCAGTACTTC,CASSLGLGPQRETQYF
TRBJ1-5,-,TRBV4-2,-,TGTGCCAGCAGCCCGGGAGGTGTTAGCAATCAGCCCCAGCATTTT,CASSPGGVSNQPQHF